This TCR beta chain came from a study of T-cell memory formation after mild COVID-19. V was clipped by 5 bases and J by 5 bases, with 12 bases between them. This CDR3 is 14 amino acids long. Germline V CDR1 and CDR2: LNHDA, SQIVND (reference sequence). This clonotype was seen more than once but under ten times. Its specificity is not known. Study conclusions and caveats: Among contracting clones, CD4+ were mainly CM/EM and CD8+ enriched in EMRA. Cross-reactive memory apparently joined, as some responding clones appeared in pre-infection memory.

A 5'RACE reaction primed in the constant segment made cDNA libraries of TCR alpha and TCR beta, and these carried sample barcodes and UMIs. One entry per CDR3 protein, called by TCRdb with MiXCR from the 5' RACE reads. The sample lists 200,000 or so distinct CDR3 sequences; approximately 16% were seen once. The TCR comes from an adult woman who had mild COVID-19 (a few samples of this study predate the infection). Cell type and time point are not known. Sequencing was done on a sample of PBMCs or a T cell subset sorted from them (not recorded which). The chain recombines TRBV19 with TRBJ1-4; TRBD1 is a possible D gene (5 bases). Here the CDR3 DNA reads TGTGCCAGTAGTGGGGGGAGAGAGAATGAAAAACTGTTTTTT. It yields the protein CASSGGRENEKLFF.